The 20 T cell receptor beta chains in this list originate from one sample, sequenced in a study of blood T cell repertoires in COVID-19. TCRdb's copy holds only in-frame clones and misses some; the assay was immunoSEQ multiplex PCR. The table lists about 210,000 clones, about 85% of them singletons. What was sequenced was peripheral blood. These receptors all come from a man in his 60s with COVID-19, enrolled during active disease.

This clone was seen more than once but under ten times. V and J are TRBV6-5 and TRBJ1-5; 7 bases fit TRBD1. Trimming cost V 5 bases and J 5 bases; bases outside gene matches: 9. Germline loops: CDR1 MNHEY, CDR2 SVGAGI. The CDR3 runs to 15 residues. The CDR3 DNA reads TGTGCCAGCAGTAGACAGGGTATACTCGATCAGCCCCAGCATTTT. This encodes CASSRQGILDQPQHF.

The chain links TRBV3-1 (or the pseudogene TRBV3-2) to TRBJ1-3, with D possibly TRBD1 on 5 matching bases. The germline gives CDR1 LGHDT, CDR2 YNNKEL (reference sequence). The V gene lost 7 bases and the J gene lost 4 bases, with 14 bases spanning the gap. The CDR3 covers 14 residues. The DNA for the CDR3 is TGTGCCAGCACCGAGACAGAGTTAGGAAACACCATATATTTT. The encoded protein is CASTETELGNTIYF.

V usage is TRBV4-1 and J usage is TRBJ2-3; 12 bases agree with TRBD2. Trimming removed 6 bases from V and 4 bases from J; junction bases left unmatched: 5. This CDR3 comprises 15 residues. Germline V CDR1 and CDR2: MGHRA, YSYEKL. The CDR3 here is CASSLAGGPPDTQYF. The CDR3 coding sequence is TGCGCCAGCAGTCTAGCGGGAGGGCCCCCAGATACGCAGTATTTT.

This clone occurred a few times. V is TRBV5-1 and J is TRBJ2-7; possible D gene TRBD1, 6 bases. Germline assignment: CDR1 SGHRS and CDR2 YFSETQ. The V end was cut by 4 bases, the J end by 4 bases, with 9 bases between. The CDR3 is made up of 12 amino acids. The CDR3 DNA follows: TGCGCCAGCAGCGTACAGGGTTACGAGCAGTACTTC. It encodes CASSVQGYEQYF. The complete variable domain, with remaining parts taken from reference TRBV5-1 and TRBJ2-7, reads KAGVTQTPRYLIKTRGQQVTLSCSPISGHRSVSWYQQTPGQGLQFLFEYFSETQRNKGNFPGRFSGRQFSNSRSEMNVSTLELGDSALYLCASSVQGYEQYFGPGTRLTVT.

The chain combines TRBV12-3 or TRBV12-4 with TRBJ2-7; perhaps TRBD2 as D (5 bases). This CDR3 spans 13 amino acids. V shed 6 bases and J shed 2 bases, with 11 bases lying between them. In DNA form, the CDR3 reads TGTGCCAGCAGCCAGGACTTCGCCTACGAGCAGTACTTC. This translates into CASSQDFAYEQYF.

The J gene is TRBJ2-7, the V gene TRBV6-6, with 8 nucleotides matching TRBD1. The V segment lost 6 bases and the J segment 2 bases; nucleotides outside the gene matches: 9. The CDR3 spans 15 residues. Germline lookup yields CDR1 MNHNY and CDR2 SVGAGI (reference sequence). The CDR3 coding sequence is TGTGCCAGCAGACCCTCGTCGACAGGGGCCTACGAGCAGTACTTC. It encodes CASRPSSTGAYEQYF.

This chain connects TRBV9 to TRBJ2-1; a possible D gene is TRBD2 (7 bases). The CDR3 spans 16 residues. From germline, CDR1 is SGDLS and CDR2 YYNGEE. V was shortened by 4 bases and J by 1 base, with 15 bases between the two germline ends. This CDR3 is CASSPWGGASYNEQFF. CDR3 in DNA: TGTGCCAGCAGCCCATGGGGGGGGGCGTCCTACAATGAGCAGTTCTTC.

In DNA form, the CDR3 reads TGTGCCAGCAGCCTCGCCGGGGGATTCAATGAAAAACTGTTTTTT. This sequence encodes CASSLAGGFNEKLFF. This rearrangement joins TRBV5-4 to TRBJ1-4, with D possibly being TRBD1 (5 bases). Germline V CDR1 and CDR2: SGHNT, YYREEE (reference sequence). V was clipped by 4 bases and J by 5 bases, with 15 bases between them. The length of the CDR3 is 15 residues.

The V gene is TRBV3-1 (or the pseudogene TRBV3-2), the J gene TRBJ2-1; D is possibly TRBD2 (6 bases). There are 14 residues in the CDR3. V lost 6 bases to trimming and J lost 7 bases, with 16 bases between them. Germline V gene data show CDR1 as LGHDT and CDR2 as YNNKEL (reference sequence). CDR3 region: CASRGTALGNEQFF. The CDR3 nucleotides are TGTGCCAGCAGAGGGACTGCCCTAGGAAATGAGCAGTTCTTC.

The chain uses TRBV27 and TRBJ1-2; no clear D gene. The length of the CDR3 is 10 residues. Per the germline V gene, CDR1 is MNHEY and CDR2 is SMNVEV (reference sequence). Trimming pared 7 bases from V and 4 bases from J, leaving 4 bases between. The DNA for the CDR3 is TGTGCCAGCACCCTCTATGGCTACACCTTC. Its protein is CASTLYGYTF.

In this sample, this clone turned up once. The chain carries TRBV5-4 and TRBJ1-1, with a tentative D call TRBD1 (5 bases). Trimming shortened V by 0 bases and J by 4 bases, and 16 bases separated the two germline ends. In germline, CDR1 is SGHNT, CDR2 YYREEE (reference sequence). The CDR3 has 16 residues. The CDR3 sequence is CASSLGVSGTATEAFF. The CDR3 coding sequence is TGTGCCAGCAGCTTGGGGGTCTCGGGGACTGCCACTGAAGCTTTCTTT.

The chain uses TRBV11-2 and TRBJ1-1, with D possibly TRBD1 on 5 matching bases. This CDR3 spans 16 amino acids. The germline V gene encodes CDR1 SGHAT and CDR2 FQNNGV. V was trimmed by 0 bases and J by 5 bases, leaving 16 bases between them. The CDR3 sequence: CASSLDRAGGRTEAFF. CDR3 bases: TGTGCCAGCAGCTTAGATCGGGCCGGGGGGAGGACTGAAGCTTTCTTT.

Remarks on this clone: Other nucleotide sequences in the sample specify the same CDR3. The chain's CDR3 is CASSLEGTVNQPQHF. The CDR3 DNA reads TGTGCCAGCAGCCTAGAGGGGACAGTCAATCAGCCCCAGCATTTT. V and J are TRBV7-2 and TRBJ1-5, with 7 nucleotides matching TRBD1. Germline V gene lookup returns CDR1 SGHTA and CDR2 FQGNSA. The V gene end was trimmed by 5 bases and the J gene end by 3 bases; junction bases not matched to a gene: 7. The CDR3 extends over 15 amino acids.

This clone was found once. V gene TRBV28 combines with J gene TRBJ2-1, with TRBD1 identical over 10 bases. J gave up 6 bases and V 5 bases, and 19 bases lay outside the gene matches. This CDR3 spans 19 amino acids. Germline CDR1 is MDHEN and CDR2 is SYDVKM. The CDR3 nucleotides are TGTGCCAGCAGTGGGGGGGTCATTTTGGGACAGGGGACCTTCAATGAGCAGTTCTTC. It specifies CASSGGVILGQGTFNEQFF.

The J gene is TRBJ2-3, the V gene TRBV5-1; TRBD2 might be the D (5 bases). Trimming stripped 4 bases from V and 6 bases from J, with 15 bases between. Germline V gene sequence: CDR1 SGHRS, CDR2 YFSETQ. There are 14 residues in the CDR3. The chain's CDR3 is CASSPMRAEDTQYF. DNA of the CDR3: TGCGCCAGCAGCCCTATGAGGGCTGAGGATACGCAGTATTTT.

V gene TRBV7-9 combines with J gene TRBJ1-3; D call uncertain. Germline V gives CDR1 SEHNR, CDR2 FQNEAQ (reference sequence). Trimming left V 2 bases short and J 3 bases short, with 5 bases between. The CDR3 has 13 residues. The CDR3 region is CASSLNIGNTIYF. Here the CDR3 DNA reads TGTGCCAGCAGCTTAAACATTGGAAACACCATATATTTT.

The chain employs TRBV11-2 and TRBJ2-1, with 10 bases identical to TRBD1. The V segment lost 2 bases and the J segment 4 bases; nucleotides outside the gene matches: 14. The CDR3 length is 19 residues. Per germline, CDR1 SGHAT and CDR2 FQNNGV. As DNA, the CDR3 is TGTGCCAGCAGCTTAAGAGGGGACAGGGGACGAATGGGGTACAATGAGCAGTTCTTC. Its protein is CASSLRGDRGRMGYNEQFF.

The chain carries TRBV5-4 and TRBJ2-7, with a weak D call TRBD2 (5 bases). Germline CDR1 reads SGHNT; CDR2 reads YYREEE (reference sequence). V lost 0 bases, J lost 0 bases, and 10 bases lay in between. This CDR3 region has 15 residues. The chain's CDR3 is CASSLDLDSSYEQYF. The DNA for the CDR3 is TGTGCCAGCAGCTTGGATCTGGACTCCTCCTACGAGCAGTACTTC.

CDR3 residues: CASSLRVGDATFF. The CDR3 bases are TGTGCCAGCAGCTTACGAGTAGGGGATGCGACTTTCTTT. The rearrangement links TRBV7-2 to TRBJ1-1, with a tentative D call TRBD1 (5 bases). The CDR3 is 13 residues long. With 2 bases removed from V and 12 bases from J, the gap between germline ends came to 16 bases. The V gene's germline CDR1 is SGHTA and CDR2 FQGNSA.

The chain combines TRBV25-1 with TRBJ2-1, with TRBD2 matching over 7 bases. J lost 5 bases, V lost 4 bases, and 8 bases had no gene match. Per germline, CDR1 MGHDK and CDR2 SYGVNS. This CDR3 comprises 15 residues. The CDR3 spells CASSAGLTLDNEQFF. Written as DNA, the CDR3 is TGTGCCAGCAGTGCGGGACTAACTTTGGACAATGAGCAGTTCTTC.